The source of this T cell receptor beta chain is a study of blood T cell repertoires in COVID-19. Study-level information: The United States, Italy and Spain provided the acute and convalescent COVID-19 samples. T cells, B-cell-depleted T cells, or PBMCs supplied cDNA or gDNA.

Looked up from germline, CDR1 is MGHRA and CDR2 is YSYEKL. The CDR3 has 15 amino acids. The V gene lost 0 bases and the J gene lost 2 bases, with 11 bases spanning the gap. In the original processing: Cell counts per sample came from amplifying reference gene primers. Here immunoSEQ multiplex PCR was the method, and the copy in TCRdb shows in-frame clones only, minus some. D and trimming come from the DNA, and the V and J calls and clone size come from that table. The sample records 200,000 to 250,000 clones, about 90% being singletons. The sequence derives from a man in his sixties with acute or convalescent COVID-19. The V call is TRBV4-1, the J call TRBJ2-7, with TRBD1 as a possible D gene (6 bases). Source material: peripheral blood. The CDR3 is CASSQEWDTTYEQYF. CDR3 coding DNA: TGCGCCAGCAGCCAAGAGTGGGACACTACCTACGAGCAGTACTTC.